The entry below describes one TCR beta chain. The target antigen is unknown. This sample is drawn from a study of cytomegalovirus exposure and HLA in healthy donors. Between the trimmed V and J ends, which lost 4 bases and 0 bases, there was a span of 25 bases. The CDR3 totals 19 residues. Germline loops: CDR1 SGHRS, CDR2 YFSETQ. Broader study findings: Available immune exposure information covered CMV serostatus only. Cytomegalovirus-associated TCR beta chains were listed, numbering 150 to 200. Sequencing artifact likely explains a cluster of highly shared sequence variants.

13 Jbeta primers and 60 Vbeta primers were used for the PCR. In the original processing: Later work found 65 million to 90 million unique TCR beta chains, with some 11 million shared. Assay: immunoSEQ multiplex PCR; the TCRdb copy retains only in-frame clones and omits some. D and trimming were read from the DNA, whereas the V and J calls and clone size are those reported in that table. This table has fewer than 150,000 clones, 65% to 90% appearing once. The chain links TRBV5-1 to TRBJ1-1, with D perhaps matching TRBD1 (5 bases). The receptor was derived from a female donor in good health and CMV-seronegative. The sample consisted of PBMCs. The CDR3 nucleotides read TGCGCCAGCAGCACTCGAACCGGGACTCCTTGGGGAATGAACACTGAAGCTTTCTTT. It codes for CASSTRTGTPWGMNTEAFF.